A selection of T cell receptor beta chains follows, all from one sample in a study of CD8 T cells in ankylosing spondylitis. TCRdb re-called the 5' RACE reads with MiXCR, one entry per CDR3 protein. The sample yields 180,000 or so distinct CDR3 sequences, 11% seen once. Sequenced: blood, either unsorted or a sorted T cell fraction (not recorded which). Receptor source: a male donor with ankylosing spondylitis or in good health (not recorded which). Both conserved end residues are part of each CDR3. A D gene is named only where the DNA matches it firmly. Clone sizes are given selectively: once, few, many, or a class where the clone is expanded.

TGTGCCAGCAGTTCAGACAGGGGAACCAACTCCGAGCAGTACTTC CASSSDRGTNSEQYF TRBV6-5 TRBD1 TRBJ2-7 few
TGCAGTGCTAGAGCCCGGACAGGGGTGAGGGCTGAAGCTTTCTTT CSARARTGVRAEAFF TRBV20-1 TRBD1 TRBJ1-1 many
TGTGCCAGCAGCGACAGGGCTGTGAACACCGGGGAGCTGTTTTTT CASSDRAVNTGELFF TRBV27 TRBD1 TRBJ2-2 few
TGCGCCAGCAGACGGGACGACGGGAGGGATGAGCAGTTCTTC CASRRDDGRDEQFF TRBV5-1 TRBD2 TRBJ2-1 many
TGTGCCAGCGGGTTGGGCAATCAGCCCCAGCATTTT CASGLGNQPQHF TRBV2 . TRBJ1-5 few
TGTGCCAGCAGTCAAACTAGGGGACTTGCCTACGAGCAGTACTTC CASSQTRGLAYEQYF TRBV6-1 . TRBJ2-7 many
TGTGCCAGCAGCTGGGGCTTCGGGACAGGGAGTTATAGCAATCAGCCCCAGCATTTT CASSWGFGTGSYSNQPQHF TRBV5-4 TRBD1 TRBJ1-5 many
TGTGCCAGCAGCCTTTATAGCGGGACTACCGACACCGGGGAGCTGTTTTTT CASSLYSGTTDTGELFF TRBV7-9 TRBD2 TRBJ2-2 many
TGCGCCAGCAGCCCGGCTGTACTAGCGGCTCCCGAGCAGTACTTC CASSPAVLAAPEQYF TRBV5-1 TRBD2 TRBJ2-7 .
TGTGCCAGCAGCTTAGAAGGTAGTCGTGAGCAGTTCTTC CASSLEGSREQFF TRBV7-2 . TRBJ2-1 .
TGTGCCAGCAGTCGTTACGCTAGCGGGAGGGCCAGGAATGAGCAGTTCTTC CASSRYASGRARNEQFF TRBV12-3/TRBV12-4 TRBD2 TRBJ2-1 few
TGCGCCAGCAGCTCCAAGCCCCAGAACGATGAAAAACTGTTTTTT CASSSKPQNDEKLFF TRBV5-1 . TRBJ1-4 .
TGTGCCAGCAGCCAAAGCGTTGGTACCTACGAGCAGTACTTC CASSQSVGTYEQYF TRBV7-2 . TRBJ2-7 .
TGTGCCAGCAGTAGGTCAGAACTCTCCAATCAGCCCCAGCATTTT CASSRSELSNQPQHF TRBV5-5 . TRBJ1-5 many
TGTGCCAGCAGTTTTTCAGGGGGGCACGATGAGCAGTTCTTC CASSFSGGHDEQFF TRBV12-3/TRBV12-4 . TRBJ2-1 many
TGCAGCGTCGCCCCTACGGGTGGCACTGAAGCTTTCTTT CSVAPTGGTEAFF TRBV29-1 . TRBJ1-1 many
TGCAGCGTTGAAGACCGGGACAGGGGAAATGGCTACACCTTC CSVEDRDRGNGYTF TRBV29-1 TRBD1 TRBJ1-2 many
TGTGCCAGCAGCCGAAGGACAGGGATGAACACTGAAGCTTTCTTT CASSRRTGMNTEAFF TRBV5-6 TRBD1 TRBJ1-1 .
TGTGCCAGCAGCTCTGATGGGGTGACCGAGCAGTACTTC CASSSDGVTEQYF TRBV7-9 . TRBJ2-7 .
TGTGCCAGCAGCTTAGAACTAGCGGGGGGGCCGGTCACCGGGGAGCTGTTTTTT CASSLELAGGPVTGELFF TRBV11-1 TRBD2 TRBJ2-2 .
TGTGCCGCCGGGACCGCATTTGATTCACCCCTCCACTTT CAAGTAFDSPLHF TRBV10-3 . TRBJ1-6 .
TGCAGCGTTGAAGGAGGATTAATTAGCACAGATACGCAGTATTTT CSVEGGLISTDTQYF TRBV29-1 . TRBJ2-3 many
TGTGCCAGCAGTCCCGAGACTAGCGGGAATGAGCAGTTCTTC CASSPETSGNEQFF TRBV6-1 TRBD2 TRBJ2-1 .
TGTGCCAGCAGTTTGGCAGGGGGATACACTGAAGCTTTCTTT CASSLAGGYTEAFF TRBV12-3/TRBV12-4 TRBD1 TRBJ1-1 many
TGTGCCAGCAGCTTAGCGCTTCCAAATGAGCAGTTCTTC CASSLALPNEQFF TRBV7-9 . TRBJ2-1 many
TGCGCCAGCAGCTTGGTGACTAGCGGGGGAGGTGAGACCCAGTACTTC CASSLVTSGGGETQYF TRBV5-1 TRBD2 TRBJ2-5 many
TGTGCCAGCAGCTTGGACGATAGCTCCTATAATTCACCCCTCCACTTT CASSLDDSSYNSPLHF TRBV7-2 . TRBJ1-6 few
TGCGCCAGCAGTGACGGGCAGGTTCAGCCCCAGCATTTT CASSDGQVQPQHF TRBV10-2 . TRBJ1-5 .
TGTGCCAGCAGCTTACCACAGGGGAACTACGAGCAGTACTTC CASSLPQGNYEQYF TRBV7-2 TRBD1 TRBJ2-7 .
TGCAGCGTGTTAAACACTGAAGCTTTCTTT CSVLNTEAFF TRBV29-1 . TRBJ1-1 many
TGCAGTGCTTACGACAGGGTTGCTGAGCAGTTCTTC CSAYDRVAEQFF TRBV20-1 TRBD1 TRBJ2-1 many
TGTGCCTGGAGTGTACCCCCGCAGAGTAACGAGCAGTACTTC CAWSVPPQSNEQYF TRBV30 . TRBJ2-7 many
TGCGCCAGCAGCTTGGACGGAATTAATGAAAAACTGTTTTTT CASSLDGINEKLFF TRBV5-1 . TRBJ1-4 many
TGTGCCAGCAGCCCAAATCCCGACAGCAAAGGCTACACCTTC CASSPNPDSKGYTF TRBV11-2 . TRBJ1-2 few
TGTGCCAGCAGTGTAGCCCCGACTAGCGCCAACTCCTACGAGCAGTACTTC CASSVAPTSANSYEQYF TRBV12-3/TRBV12-4 TRBD2 TRBJ2-7 .
TGTGCCAGCAGTCGGACTAGCATTTACGAGCAGTACTTC CASSRTSIYEQYF TRBV12-3/TRBV12-4 TRBD2 TRBJ2-7 many
TGCGCCAGCAGCTTCACCTTTGGCCCCCACCTTACGCAGTATTTT CASSFTFGPHLTQYF TRBV5-1 . TRBJ2-3 many
TGTGCCAGCAGTTTATCCCTAGGACAGGATTTCACTGGGGCCAACGTCCTGACTTTC CASSLSLGQDFTGANVLTF TRBV28 TRBD1 TRBJ2-6 .
TGTGCCAGCAGCCCGGGACTAGATTCCTACAATGAGCAGTTCTTC CASSPGLDSYNEQFF TRBV3-1 TRBD2 TRBJ2-1 many
TGTGCCAGCACGGCCCCTAACCCAGTCTATGAGCAGTTCTTC CASTAPNPVYEQFF TRBV6-1 . TRBJ2-1 .
TGTGCCAGCAGTTTAAGGGTCACCGGGACCGGTAATCAGCCCCAGCATTTT CASSLRVTGTGNQPQHF TRBV27 . TRBJ1-5 .
TGTACCAGCAGCTTGGAGGGGGGCACTGAAGCTTTCTTT CTSSLEGGTEAFF TRBV5-5 . TRBJ1-1 .
TGTGCCAGCAGCTCACCGGACTATTACACCGGGGAGCTGTTTTTT CASSSPDYYTGELFF TRBV7-9 . TRBJ2-2 .